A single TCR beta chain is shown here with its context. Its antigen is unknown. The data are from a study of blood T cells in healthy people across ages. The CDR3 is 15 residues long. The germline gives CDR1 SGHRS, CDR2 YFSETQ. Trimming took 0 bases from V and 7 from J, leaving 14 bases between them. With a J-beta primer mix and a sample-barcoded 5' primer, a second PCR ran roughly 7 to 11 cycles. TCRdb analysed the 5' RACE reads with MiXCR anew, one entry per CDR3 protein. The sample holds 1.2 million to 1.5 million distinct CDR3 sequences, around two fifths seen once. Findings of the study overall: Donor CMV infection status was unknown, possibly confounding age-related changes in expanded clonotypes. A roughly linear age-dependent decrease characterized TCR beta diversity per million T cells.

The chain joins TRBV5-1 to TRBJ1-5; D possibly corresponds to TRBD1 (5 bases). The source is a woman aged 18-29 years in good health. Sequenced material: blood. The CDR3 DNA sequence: TGCGCCAGCAGCTTGGCTGTGGGAAGGGGCCAGCCCCAGCATTTT. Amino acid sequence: CASSLAVGRGQPQHF.